The source of this TCR beta chain is a study of T cells in Graves' hyperthyroidism and ophthalmopathy. Study-level findings and limits: Blood also carried most thyroid clonotypes expanded above 0.001.

Researchers took RNA transcripts and amplified the TCR beta CDR3 regions from them. TCR CDR3 regions were first amplified by RT-PCR with HTBI primers. TCRdb re-called the multiplex PCR reads through MiXCR, storing one row per CDR3 protein. This table has approximately 400,000 distinct CDR3 sequences, roughly 14% appearing once. Recently diagnosed hyperthyroidism of less than 2 months' duration affected patients aged 18 to 65. Clinical symptoms, serum thyroxine and TRAb, thyroid ultrasound and orbital computed tomography together formed the diagnostic basis. Cells are PBMCs isolated from around 9.4 ml of fresh blood. This clonotype has ten or more counts. The antigen is undetermined. The clonotype comes from a woman aged 55-69 years with Graves' hyperthyroidism. The specimen sequenced was blood.

Here the CDR3 DNA reads TGTGCCAGCAGCGTTACAGGGGTGAAGAACACTGAAGCTTTCTTT. This encodes CASSVTGVKNTEAFF. The J gene is TRBJ1-1, the V gene TRBV7-9; TRBD1 aligns across 7 bases. The CDR3 loop spans 15 amino acids. CDR1 is SEHNR and CDR2 is FQNEAQ in the germline V gene (reference sequence). With V trimmed by 5 bases and J by 1 base, 7 bases remained unmatched.